This passage covers 14 T cell receptor beta chains from one sample sequenced in a study of blood T cells in healthy people across ages (dated by TCRdb to the mid-2010s). Preparation of the library involved 5' RACE. For sequencing, an Illumina HiSeq 2500 was employed. A second PCR of roughly 7 to 11 cycles was performed with a sample-barcoded 5' primer and a J-beta primer mix. The public reads were reanalyzed by TCRdb: fastp trimming at Q25, MiXCR alignment, in-frame beta chains only. Rows are unified per CDR3 protein, each entry keeping the most common DNA and genes. Counted in this sample were 1.4 million or so distinct CDR3 sequences; roughly 43% of them appeared once. The ten most abundant clones make up under 5% of the sample. Specimen: blood. These receptors all stem from a young woman in good health.

This clonotype was counted many times. The chain is built from TRBV10-3 and TRBJ2-5; the D call may be TRBD1 or TRBD2 (6 bases each). Per the germline V gene, CDR1 is ENHRY and CDR2 is SYGVKD. Trimming shortened V by 9 bases and J by 5 bases, and 19 bases separated the two germline ends. The CDR3 contains 14 residues. This chain's CDR3 is CAIRSEGGQETQYF. CDR3 DNA sequence: TGTGCCATTAGGAGTGAAGGGGGGCAGGAGACCCAGTACTTC.

This clonotype was seen a handful of times. This sequence joins TRBV18 and TRBJ2-7, with D possibly matching TRBD1 (6 bases). The CDR3 loop spans 13 amino acids. CDR1 is KGHSH, CDR2 LQKENI, per germline. With 6 bases removed from V and 6 bases from J, the gap between germline ends came to 15 bases. The CDR3 DNA reads as TGTGCCAGCTCCGTGGGACACCACCGCGAGCAGTACTTC. This gives the protein CASSVGHHREQYF.

This clonotype was observed a few times. This rearrangement joins TRBV2 to TRBJ2-1; the D gene is possibly TRBD2 (6 bases). Germline CDR1 SNHLY, CDR2 FYNNEI. CDR3 size: 14 residues. V lost 5 bases to trimming and J lost 6 bases, with 14 bases between them. Here the CDR3 reads CASSTPGLPNEQFF. Here the CDR3 DNA reads TGTGCCAGCAGTACCCCGGGACTCCCCAATGAGCAGTTCTTC.

The rearrangement links TRBV20-1 to TRBJ2-5, with a tentative D call TRBD1 (6 bases). The germline gives CDR1 DFQATT, CDR2 SNEGSKA (reference sequence). Trimming cost V 6 bases and J 4 bases, with 18 bases left between them. The CDR3 runs to 14 residues. CDR3 DNA: TGCAGTGCCAGGGGAAGAGGGACCGGAGAGACCCAGTACTTC. This encodes CSARGRGTGETQYF.

This clonotype was picked up a small number of times. V is TRBV7-9 and J is TRBJ2-1; 7 positions match TRBD1. Germline V gives CDR1 SEHNR, CDR2 FQNEAQ (reference sequence). The V segment lost 5 bases and the J segment 7 bases; nucleotides outside the gene matches: 5. The CDR3 is 13 amino acids. The CDR3 sequence is CASSRQGFNEQFF. The CDR3 region has the DNA TGTGCCAGCAGCCGACAGGGTTTTAATGAGCAGTTCTTC.

This clonotype was seen more than once but under ten times. The CDR3 nucleotides read TGTGCCATCAGTGAGCAGGGGAGAGGAGAGACCCAGTACTTC. Residues: CAISEQGRGETQYF. This chain connects TRBV10-3 to TRBJ2-5, with D possibly TRBD1 on 6 matching bases. This CDR3 has 14 amino acids. The V and J ends lost 2 bases and 4 bases respectively, with 11 bases between them. The germline V gene encodes CDR1 ENHRY and CDR2 SYGVKD.

The rearrangement links TRBV10-3 to TRBJ1-2; possibly TRBD1 for D (6 bases). The CDR3 loop spans 15 amino acids. The V gene's germline CDR1 is ENHRY and CDR2 SYGVKD. The V gene lost 2 bases and the J gene lost 7 bases, with 17 bases spanning the gap. DNA of the CDR3: TGTGCCATCAGTGAGCGGGACCGCCTAGGGGGTGGCTACACCTTC. Its translation: CAISERDRLGGGYTF.

This clonotype has more than one count but fewer than ten. The V call is TRBV24-1, the J call TRBJ2-3, with D possibly matching TRBD1 (6 bases). Germline-derived CDR1 and CDR2 are KGHDR and SFDVKD. The CDR3 length is 15 residues. Trimming cost V 2 bases and J 1 base, with 9 bases left between them. The CDR3 DNA follows: TGTGCCACCAGTGATTCGACAGGTCGCACAGATACGCAGTATTTT. This translates into CATSDSTGRTDTQYF.

The genes are TRBV4-2 and TRBJ2-7; possibly TRBD1 for D (6 bases). Trimming took off 0 bases at V and 4 bases at J, with 13 bases between the two ends. The CDR3 is 15 residues long. Germline V CDR1 and CDR2: LGHNA, YNFKEQ. For the CDR3, the DNA is TGTGCCAGCAGCCAAGACCTCAGGGGTCGGTACGAGCAGTACTTC. It translates to CASSQDLRGRYEQYF.

This clonotype came up many times. The chain recombines TRBV4-2 with TRBJ2-5; no clear D. CDR1 is LGHNA, CDR2 YNFKEQ, per germline. This CDR3 region has 15 residues. Trimming stripped 3 bases from V and 5 bases from J, with 16 bases between. For the CDR3, the DNA is TGTGCCAGCAGCCAGGCCAAAGACACGTTTGAGACCCAGTACTTC. This gives the protein CASSQAKDTFETQYF.

This clonotype has just one count. The gene calls are TRBV10-3 and TRBJ1-5, with 8 bases fitting TRBD1. This CDR3 is built from 13 residues. Germline CDR1 and CDR2: ENHRY and SYGVKD. V shed 7 bases and J 8 bases; nucleotides not matched to a gene: 7. The CDR3 sequence is CAINTGTGEPQHF. The CDR3 region has the DNA TGTGCCATCAATACCGGGACAGGTGAGCCCCAGCATTTT.

The V and J genes are TRBV29-1 and TRBJ2-5, with 9 bases that match TRBD1. Germline V gene data show CDR1 as SQVTM and CDR2 as ANQGSEA. This CDR3 is built from 13 residues. With 4 bases clipped from V and 2 bases from J, the junction kept 2 bases outside the gene matches. The CDR3 loop reads CSVGDRVQETQYF. The CDR3 nucleotides read TGCAGCGTTGGGGACAGGGTGCAAGAGACCCAGTACTTC.

In its sample, this clonotype was seen once. The genes are TRBV7-9 and TRBJ2-6, with 7 bases that match TRBD1. From germline, CDR1 is SEHNR and CDR2 FQNEAQ (reference sequence). The CDR3 is 20 residues long. The trim removed 2 bases at V and 3 bases at J, leaving 16 bases unmatched. CDR3 residues: CASSLPLTPGGRSGANVLTF. CDR3 bases: TGTGCCAGCAGCTTACCGTTAACCCCAGGGGGAAGAAGTGGGGCCAACGTCCTGACTTTC.

The chain joins TRBV29-1 to TRBJ2-1, with D perhaps TRBD2 (7 bases). The germline V gene encodes CDR1 SQVTM and CDR2 ANQGSEA. The CDR3 is made up of 11 amino acids. Trimming removed 4 bases from V and 9 bases from J, with 10 bases in between. The CDR3 loop reads CSVGGGAEQFF. As DNA, the CDR3 is TGCAGCGTTGGTGGGGGGGCTGAGCAGTTCTTC.